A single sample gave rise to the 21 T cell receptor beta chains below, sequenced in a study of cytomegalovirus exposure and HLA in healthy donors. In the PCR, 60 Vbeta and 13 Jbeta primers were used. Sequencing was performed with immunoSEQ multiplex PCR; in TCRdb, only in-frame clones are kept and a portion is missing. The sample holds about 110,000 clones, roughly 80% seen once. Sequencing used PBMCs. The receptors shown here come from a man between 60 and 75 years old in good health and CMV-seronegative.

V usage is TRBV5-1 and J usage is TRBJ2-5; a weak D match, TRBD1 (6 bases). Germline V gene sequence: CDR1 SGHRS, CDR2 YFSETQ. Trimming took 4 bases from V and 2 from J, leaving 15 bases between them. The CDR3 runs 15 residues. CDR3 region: CASSRTTGRQETQYF. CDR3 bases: TGCGCCAGCAGCAGAACGACAGGAAGGCAAGAGACCCAGTACTTC.

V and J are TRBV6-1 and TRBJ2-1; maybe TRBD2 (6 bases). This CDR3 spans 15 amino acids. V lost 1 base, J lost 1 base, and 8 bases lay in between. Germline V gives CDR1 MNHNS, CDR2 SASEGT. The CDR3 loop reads CASSEDRGSYNEQFF. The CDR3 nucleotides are TGTGCCAGCAGTGAAGATCGGGGGTCCTACAATGAGCAGTTCTTC.

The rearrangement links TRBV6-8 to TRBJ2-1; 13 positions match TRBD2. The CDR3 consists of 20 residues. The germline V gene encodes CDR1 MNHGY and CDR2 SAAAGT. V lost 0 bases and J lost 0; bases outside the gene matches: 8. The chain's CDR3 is CASSYSKLAGGTSSYNEQFF. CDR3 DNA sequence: TGTGCCAGCAGTTACTCGAAACTAGCGGGGGGGACGAGCTCCTACAATGAGCAGTTCTTC.

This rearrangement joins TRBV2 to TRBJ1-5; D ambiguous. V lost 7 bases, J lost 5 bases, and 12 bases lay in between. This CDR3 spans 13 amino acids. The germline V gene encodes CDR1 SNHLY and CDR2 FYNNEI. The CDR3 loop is CASTKEGDQPQHF. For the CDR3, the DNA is TGTGCCAGCACCAAGGAGGGCGATCAGCCCCAGCATTTT.

The DNA of the CDR3 is TGTGCCAGCAGACAGGGTAATTCACCCCTCCACTTT. Amino acid sequence: CASRQGNSPLHF. J is TRBJ1-6 and V is TRBV13, with a weak D call TRBD1 (6 bases). The CDR3 sequence is 12 residues long. CDR1 PRHDT and CDR2 FYEKMQ come from the germline V gene (reference sequence). Deletions cut 6 bases from V and 6 bases from J, with 6 bases between.

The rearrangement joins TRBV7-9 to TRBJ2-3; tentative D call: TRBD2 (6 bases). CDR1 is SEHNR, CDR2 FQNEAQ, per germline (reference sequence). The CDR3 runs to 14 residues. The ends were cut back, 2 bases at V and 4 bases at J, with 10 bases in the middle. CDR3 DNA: TGTGCCAGCAGCTTAAGCGCTAGCGCAGATACGCAGTATTTT. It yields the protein CASSLSASADTQYF.

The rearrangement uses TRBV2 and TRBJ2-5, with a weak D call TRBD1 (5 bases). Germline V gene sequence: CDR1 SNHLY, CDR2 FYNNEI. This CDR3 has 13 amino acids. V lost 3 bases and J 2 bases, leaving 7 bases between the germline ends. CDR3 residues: CASSDTGQETQYF. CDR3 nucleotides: TGTGCCAGCAGTGATACAGGTCAAGAGACCCAGTACTTC.

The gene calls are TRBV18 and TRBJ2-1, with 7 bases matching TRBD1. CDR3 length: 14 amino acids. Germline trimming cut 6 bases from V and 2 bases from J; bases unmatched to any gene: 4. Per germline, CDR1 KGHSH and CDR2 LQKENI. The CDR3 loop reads CASSRDRAYNEQFF. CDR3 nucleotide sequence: TGTGCCAGCTCCCGTGACAGGGCCTACAATGAGCAGTTCTTC.

CDR3 DNA: TGTGCCAGCAGTCGAAGAGGACAGGGAGGAGAGACCCAGTACTTC. It translates to CASSRRGQGGETQYF. The chain combines TRBV2 with TRBJ2-5; 8 bases fit TRBD1. In germline, CDR1 is SNHLY, CDR2 FYNNEI. Germline trimming cut 5 bases from V and 4 bases from J; bases unmatched to any gene: 9. The CDR3 contains 15 residues.

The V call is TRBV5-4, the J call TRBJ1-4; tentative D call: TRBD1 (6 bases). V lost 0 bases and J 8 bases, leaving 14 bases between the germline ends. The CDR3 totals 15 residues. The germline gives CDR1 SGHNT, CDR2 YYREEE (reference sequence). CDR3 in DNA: TGTGCCAGCAGCTTGGCGGGGCCAGGGGTAGAAAAACTGTTTTTT. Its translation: CASSLAGPGVEKLFF.

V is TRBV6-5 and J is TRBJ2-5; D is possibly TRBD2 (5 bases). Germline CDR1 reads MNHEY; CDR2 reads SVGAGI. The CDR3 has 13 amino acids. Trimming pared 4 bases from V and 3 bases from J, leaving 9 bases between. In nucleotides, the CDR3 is TGTGCCAGCAGTTCACTAGTCGAAGAGACCCAGTACTTC. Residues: CASSSLVEETQYF.

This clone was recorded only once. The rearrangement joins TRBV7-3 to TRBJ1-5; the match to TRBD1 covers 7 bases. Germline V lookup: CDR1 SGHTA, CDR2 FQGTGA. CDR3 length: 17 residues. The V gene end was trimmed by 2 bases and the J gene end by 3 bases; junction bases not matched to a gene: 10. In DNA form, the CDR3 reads TGTGCCAGCAGCTTAGGGGGCGTGAGGGGGCCCAATCAGCCCCAGCATTTT. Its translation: CASSLGGVRGPNQPQHF. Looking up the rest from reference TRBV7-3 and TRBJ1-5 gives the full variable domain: GAGVSQTPSNKVTEKGKYVELRCDPISGHTALYWYRQSLGQGPEFLIYFQGTGAADDSGLPNDRFFAVRPEGSVSTLKIQRTERGDSAVYLCASSLGGVRGPNQPQHFGDGTRLSIL.

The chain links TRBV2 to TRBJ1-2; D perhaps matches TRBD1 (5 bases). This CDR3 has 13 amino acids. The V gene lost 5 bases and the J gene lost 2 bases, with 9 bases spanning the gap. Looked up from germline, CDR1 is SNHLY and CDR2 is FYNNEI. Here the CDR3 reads CASSMEGNYGYTF. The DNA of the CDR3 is TGTGCCAGCAGTATGGAGGGGAACTATGGCTACACCTTC.

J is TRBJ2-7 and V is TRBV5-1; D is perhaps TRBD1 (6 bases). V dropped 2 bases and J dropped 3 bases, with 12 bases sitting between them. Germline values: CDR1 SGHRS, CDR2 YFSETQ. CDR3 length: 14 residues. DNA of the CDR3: TGCGCCAGCAGCTTATTGCTAGGGGGCTACGAGCAGTACTTC. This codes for CASSLLLGGYEQYF.

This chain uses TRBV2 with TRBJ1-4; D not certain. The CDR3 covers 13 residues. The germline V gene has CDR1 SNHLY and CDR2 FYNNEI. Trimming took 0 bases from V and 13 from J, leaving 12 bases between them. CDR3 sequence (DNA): TGTGCCAGCAGTGAAGCGGTCCTCGGCGGACTGTTTTTT. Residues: CASSEAVLGGLFF.

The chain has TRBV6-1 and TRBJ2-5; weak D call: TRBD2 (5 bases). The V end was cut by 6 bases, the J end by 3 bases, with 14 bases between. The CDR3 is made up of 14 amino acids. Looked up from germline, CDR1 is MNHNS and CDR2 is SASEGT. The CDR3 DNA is TGTGCCAGCAGCCGGCGGGCAGGAGAAGAGACCCAGTACTTC. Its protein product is CASSRRAGEETQYF.

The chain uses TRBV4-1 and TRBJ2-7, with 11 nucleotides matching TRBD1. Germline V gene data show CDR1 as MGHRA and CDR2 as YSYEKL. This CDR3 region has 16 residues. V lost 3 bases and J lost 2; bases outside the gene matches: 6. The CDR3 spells CASSQPRDRGTYEQYF. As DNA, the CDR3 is TGCGCCAGCAGCCAGCCCCGGGACAGGGGGACCTACGAGCAGTACTTC.

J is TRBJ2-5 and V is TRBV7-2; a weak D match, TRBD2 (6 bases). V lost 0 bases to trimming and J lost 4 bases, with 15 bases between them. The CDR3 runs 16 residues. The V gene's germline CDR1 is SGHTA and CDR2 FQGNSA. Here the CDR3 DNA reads TGTGCCAGCAGCTTAGCGGGACGGGTGGGGGGAGAGACCCAGTACTTC. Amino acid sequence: CASSLAGRVGGETQYF. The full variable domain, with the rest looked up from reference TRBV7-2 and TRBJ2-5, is GAGVSQSPSNKVTEKGKDVELRCDPISGHTALYWYRQSLGQGLEFLIYFQGNSAPDKSGLPSDRFSAERTGGSVSTLTIQRTQQEDSAVYLCASSLAGRVGGETQYFGPGTRLLVL.

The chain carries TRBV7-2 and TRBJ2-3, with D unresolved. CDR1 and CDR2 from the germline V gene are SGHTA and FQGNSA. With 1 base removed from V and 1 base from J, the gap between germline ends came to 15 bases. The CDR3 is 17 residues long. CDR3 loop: CASSLEHTTPGTDTQYF. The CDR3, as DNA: TGTGCCAGCAGCTTAGAGCATACGACACCGGGCACAGATACGCAGTATTTT.

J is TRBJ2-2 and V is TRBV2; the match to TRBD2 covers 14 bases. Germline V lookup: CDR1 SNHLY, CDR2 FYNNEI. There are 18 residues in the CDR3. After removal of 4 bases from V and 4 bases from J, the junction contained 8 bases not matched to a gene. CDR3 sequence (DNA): TGTGCCAGCAGTGGGGGACTAGCGGGGGACGGAGGCACCGGGGAGCTGTTTTTT. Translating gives CASSGGLAGDGGTGELFF.

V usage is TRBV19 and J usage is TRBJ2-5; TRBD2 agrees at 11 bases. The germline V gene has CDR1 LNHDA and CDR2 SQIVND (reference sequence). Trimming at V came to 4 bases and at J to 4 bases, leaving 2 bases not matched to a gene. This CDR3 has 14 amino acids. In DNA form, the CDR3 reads TGTGCCAGTAGTACTAGCGGGGGGACAGAGACCCAGTACTTC. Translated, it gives CASSTSGGTETQYF.